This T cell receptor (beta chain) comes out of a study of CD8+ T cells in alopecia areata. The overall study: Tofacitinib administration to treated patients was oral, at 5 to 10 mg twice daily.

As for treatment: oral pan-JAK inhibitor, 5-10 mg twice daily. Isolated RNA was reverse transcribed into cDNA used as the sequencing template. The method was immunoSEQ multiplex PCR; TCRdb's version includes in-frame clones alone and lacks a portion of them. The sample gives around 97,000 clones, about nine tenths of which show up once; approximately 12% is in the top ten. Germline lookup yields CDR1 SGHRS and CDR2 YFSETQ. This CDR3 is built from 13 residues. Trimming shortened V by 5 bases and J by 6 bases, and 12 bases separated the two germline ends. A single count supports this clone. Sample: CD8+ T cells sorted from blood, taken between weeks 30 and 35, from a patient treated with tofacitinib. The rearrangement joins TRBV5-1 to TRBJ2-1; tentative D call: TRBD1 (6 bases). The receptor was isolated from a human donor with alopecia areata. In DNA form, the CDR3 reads TGCGCCAGCAGACAGGGCGTTCCCAATGAGCAGTTCTTC. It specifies CASRQGVPNEQFF.